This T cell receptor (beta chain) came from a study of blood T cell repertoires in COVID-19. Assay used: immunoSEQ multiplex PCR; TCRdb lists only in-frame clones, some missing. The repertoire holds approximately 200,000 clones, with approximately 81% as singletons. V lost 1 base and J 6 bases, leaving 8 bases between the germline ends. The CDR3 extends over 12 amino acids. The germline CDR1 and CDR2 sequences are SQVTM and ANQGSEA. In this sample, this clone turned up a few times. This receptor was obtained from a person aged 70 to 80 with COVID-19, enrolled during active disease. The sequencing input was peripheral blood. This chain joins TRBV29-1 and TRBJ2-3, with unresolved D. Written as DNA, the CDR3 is TGCAGCGTTGAAGGCAGCGTCGATACGCAGTATTTT. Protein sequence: CSVEGSVDTQYF.